This TCR beta chain was retrieved from a study of CD8 T cells in ankylosing spondylitis. Using quantitative 5'-RACE with molecular barcodes, the authors made TCR beta libraries. TCRdb recomputed calls from the 5' RACE reads with MiXCR, one row per CDR3 protein. The table has roughly 250,000 distinct CDR3 sequences, about 11% seen once. Study-level points and caveats: Among TCR beta sequences, a motif of under ten highly homologous variants appeared characteristic of ankylosing spondylitis blood. In peripheral blood, disease-linked CD8+ clones occurred at relatively low frequencies. Some motif variants had been reported before (in reactive arthritis synovial fluid and blood).

This clonotype was recorded at least ten times. As yet, its antigen is unknown. Source material: blood, either unsorted or a sorted T cell fraction (not recorded which). This TCR was recovered from a male donor with ankylosing spondylitis or in good health (not recorded which).

The CDR3: CSARISGASYNEQFF. The CDR3 coding sequence is TGCAGTGCTAGAATCTCAGGAGCCTCCTACAATGAGCAGTTCTTC. J is TRBJ2-1 and V is TRBV20-1; D is unclear. V was pared by 2 bases and J by 0 bases, with 11 bases between. CDR1 and CDR2 from the germline V gene are DFQATT and SNEGSKA (reference sequence). CDR3 length: 15 amino acids.